Below, 22 T cell receptor beta chains from the same sample are listed, as sequenced in a study of blood T cell repertoires in COVID-19. Libraries were prepared by immunoSEQ multiplex PCR; TCRdb keeps only in-frame clonotypes and omits some of them. The sample contains roughly 250,000 clones, approximately 83% of which appear only once. Sequencing was done on a sample of PBMCs or T cells enriched from blood (not recorded which). These receptors all stem from a woman aged 40 to 55 with acute COVID-19.

The genes are TRBV6-5 and TRBJ1-3; D gene uncertain. CDR1 and CDR2 from the germline V gene are MNHEY and SVGAGI. With 5 bases removed from V and 4 bases from J, the gap between germline ends came to 15 bases. This CDR3 is built from 15 residues. The CDR3 spells CASSPRQTRGNTIYF. The CDR3 DNA reads as TGTGCCAGCAGTCCCCGGCAGACAAGGGGAAACACCATATATTTT.

V gene TRBV19 combines with J gene TRBJ1-1; D unresolved. CDR1 is LNHDA and CDR2 is SQIVND in the germline V gene (reference sequence). Trimming stripped 6 bases from V and 1 base from J, with 12 bases between. The CDR3 consists of 14 residues. CDR3 in DNA: TGTGCCAGTAGCCTACAGCGGGAGAACACTGAAGCTTTCTTT. Translation gives CASSLQRENTEAFF.

The J gene is TRBJ2-1, the V gene TRBV25-1, with TRBD1 identical over 8 bases. Per germline, CDR1 MGHDK and CDR2 SYGVNS. V dropped 4 bases and J dropped 3; count of bases not matched to a gene: 5. The CDR3 is 15 amino acids. DNA of the CDR3: TGTGCCAGCAGTGCTGTGGGACAGGACTACAATGAGCAGTTCTTC. It is translated as CASSAVGQDYNEQFF.

V and J are TRBV12-5 and TRBJ2-7, with D perhaps TRBD2 (5 bases). This CDR3 region has 14 residues. Trimming cost V 5 bases and J 2 bases, with 13 bases left between them. Germline V gene lookup returns CDR1 LGHNT and CDR2 FRNRAP. The CDR3 bases are TGTGCTAGTGGTAACACACTAGTTACCTACGAGCAGTACTTC. It encodes CASGNTLVTYEQYF.

V usage is TRBV6-5 and J usage is TRBJ1-6; 10 nucleotides align to TRBD1. V dropped 7 bases and J dropped 9; count of bases not matched to a gene: 6. The CDR3 runs to 14 residues. Germline V CDR1 and CDR2: MNHEY, SVGAGI. The CDR3 protein is CASTSGTGVSPLHF. The CDR3 DNA is TGTGCCAGCACCTCCGGGACAGGGGTTTCACCCCTCCACTTT.

The V and J genes are TRBV18 and TRBJ2-1; 11 bases map to TRBD2. V gave up 4 bases and J gave up 6 bases; unmatched junction bases: 2. Per the germline V gene, CDR1 is KGHSH and CDR2 is LQKENI. The CDR3 extends over 14 amino acids. For the CDR3, the DNA is TGTGCCAGCTCACAAGGGACTAGCGGCAATGAGCAGTTCTTC. Protein sequence: CASSQGTSGNEQFF.

The chain carries TRBV23-1 and TRBJ2-1; TRBD2 is a possible D gene (6 bases). TRBV23-1 is an open reading frame whose function is uncertain. The V end lost 1 base, the J end lost 6 bases, and 25 bases lay between the germline ends. The CDR3 runs to 19 residues. Written as DNA, the CDR3 is TGCGCCAGCAGTCAATACCGTCTAGGGAGCGGGCGACACTTCAATGAGCAGTTCTTC. Protein product: CASSQYRLGSGRHFNEQFF.

This chain links TRBV3-1 (or the pseudogene TRBV3-2) with TRBJ2-2; TRBD2 is a possible D gene (5 bases). There are 14 residues in the CDR3. Trimming cost V 4 bases and J 6 bases, with 12 bases left between them. Germline lookup yields CDR1 LGHDT and CDR2 YNNKEL (reference sequence). The CDR3 DNA follows: TGTGCCAGCAGCCCCGATCCGAGGGCCGGGGAGCTGTTTTTT. Protein sequence: CASSPDPRAGELFF.

The J gene is TRBJ2-5, the V gene TRBV10-1, with 10 bases fitting TRBD1. The CDR3 is 14 residues long. CDR1 WNHNN and CDR2 SYGVQD come from the germline V gene (reference sequence). The V gene end was trimmed by 8 bases and the J gene end by 2 bases; junction bases not matched to a gene: 5. CDR3 amino acids: CASVGTGAQETQYF. CDR3 DNA: TGCGCCAGCGTAGGGACAGGGGCTCAAGAGACCCAGTACTTC.

The chain recombines TRBV11-2 with TRBJ1-2, with no clear D. Per germline, CDR1 SGHAT and CDR2 FQNNGV. CDR3 length equals 16 residues. The germline V and J ends were trimmed by 5 bases and 8 bases, with 24 bases remaining between them. The CDR3 is CASSPPVARPIWGYTF. The CDR3 DNA is TGTGCCAGCAGCCCGCCTGTTGCGAGGCCTATATGGGGCTACACCTTC.

This chain links TRBV5-1 with TRBJ1-1, with TRBD1 identical over 12 bases. The germline CDR1 and CDR2 sequences are SGHRS and YFSETQ. After removal of 1 base from V and 2 bases from J, the junction contained 6 bases not matched to a gene. The CDR3 spans 17 residues. The CDR3 nucleotides are TGCGCCAGCAGCTTGAAGGGACAGGGGGCGTTAAACACTGAAGCTTTCTTT. As protein: CASSLKGQGALNTEAFF.

V usage is TRBV19 and J usage is TRBJ1-6; the match to TRBD1 covers 8 bases. The CDR3 spans 15 residues. The germline CDR1 and CDR2 sequences are LNHDA and SQIVND (reference sequence). V lost 6 bases, J lost 10 bases, and 11 bases stayed unmatched. In DNA form, the CDR3 reads TGTGCCAGTAGAAAATCCGACAGGGGAGAATCACCCCTCCACTTT. Its translation: CASRKSDRGESPLHF.

The genes are TRBV7-9 and TRBJ2-1; 12 nucleotides agree with TRBD2. The germline gives CDR1 SEHNR, CDR2 FQNEAQ (reference sequence). The junction had 5 bases not matched to a gene; V was cut back by 5 bases and J by 6 bases. This CDR3 has 15 residues. The CDR3 reads CASSILAGGPNEQFF. Here the CDR3 DNA reads TGTGCCAGCAGCATTCTAGCGGGAGGGCCCAATGAGCAGTTCTTC.

The chain recombines TRBV19 with TRBJ2-6, with TRBD1 identical over 7 bases. V was clipped by 6 bases and J by 3 bases; unmatched bases: 8. Germline loops: CDR1 LNHDA, CDR2 SQIVND (reference sequence). CDR3 length: 16 residues. The CDR3: CASRGIGGVGANVLTF. The CDR3 DNA reads TGTGCCAGTAGGGGGATAGGGGGCGTTGGGGCCAACGTCCTGACTTTC.

The J gene is TRBJ1-6, the V gene TRBV10-2; 7 nucleotides align to TRBD1. The CDR3 contains 16 residues. J lost 7 bases, V lost 3 bases, and 9 bases had no gene match. From germline, CDR1 is WSHSY and CDR2 SAAADI. The CDR3 nucleotides are TGCGCCAGCAGTGATAAGCTGGGGGACAGCAATTCACCCCTCCACTTT. Encoded protein: CASSDKLGDSNSPLHF.

The chain joins TRBV5-1 to TRBJ2-7; TRBD1 is a possible D gene (6 bases). This CDR3 is 13 amino acids long. Per the germline V gene, CDR1 is SGHRS and CDR2 is YFSETQ. Trimming removed 4 bases from V and 5 bases from J, with 13 bases in between. The CDR3 nucleotides are TGCGCCAGCAGCCCCCTCAGGGGAAACGAGCAGTACTTC. Its protein is CASSPLRGNEQYF.

The chain employs TRBV5-1 and TRBJ2-3; D uncertain. Deletions cut 4 bases from V and 5 bases from J, with 8 bases between. The CDR3 sequence is 12 residues long. CDR1 and CDR2 (germline): SGHRS, YFSETQ. This CDR3 is CASSMDGDTQYF. CDR3 coding DNA: TGCGCCAGCAGCATGGACGGAGATACGCAGTATTTT.

Worth noting for this clone: Other DNA sequences from this sample encode an identical CDR3 as well. CDR3 coding DNA: TGCGCCAGCAGCTTGAGGGGCGAGACCCAGTACTTC. It translates to CASSLRGETQYF. The V call is TRBV5-1, the J call TRBJ2-5; D perhaps matches TRBD1 (5 bases). CDR1 and CDR2 (germline): SGHRS, YFSETQ. There are 12 residues in the CDR3. V was clipped by 1 base and J by 5 bases, with 6 bases between them.

The chain is built from TRBV9 and TRBJ2-7; 8 nucleotides match TRBD2. Germline V gives CDR1 SGDLS, CDR2 YYNGEE. Trimming took 0 bases from V and 0 from J; bases not matched to a gene: 8. The CDR3 is 17 residues long. As DNA, the CDR3 is TGTGCCAGCAGCGTAGATCCAGCGGGAGACCCCTCCTACGAGCAGTACTTC. Amino acids: CASSVDPAGDPSYEQYF.

As regards this clone: In the same sample, other DNA sequences code for this CDR3. The chain's CDR3 is CASSLGQGKNTGELFF. The CDR3 coding sequence is TGTGCCAGCAGCCTTGGACAGGGAAAAAACACCGGGGAGCTGTTTTTT. The gene calls are TRBV14 and TRBJ2-2, with 8 bases identical to TRBD1. V lost 4 bases and J lost 2; bases outside the gene matches: 6. Germline CDR1 SGHDN, CDR2 FVKESK. There are 16 residues in the CDR3.

This chain uses TRBV12-3 or TRBV12-4 with TRBJ2-3; D ambiguous. The CDR3 consists of 13 residues. V was clipped by 2 bases and J by 1 base, with 4 bases between them. In DNA, the CDR3 is TGTGCCAGCAGTTTACTACGCACAGATACGCAGTATTTT. Translation gives CASSLLRTDTQYF.

V usage is TRBV4-1 and J usage is TRBJ2-6, with 14 positions matching TRBD2. The ends lost 0 bases at V and 9 bases at J; junction bases unmatched: 13. Germline loops: CDR1 MGHRA, CDR2 YSYEKL. The CDR3 sequence is 20 residues long. For the CDR3, the DNA is TGCGCCAGCAGCCAAGATAGTGGACTAGCGGGAGGCTTTGGAGGCAACGTCCTGACTTTC. It yields the protein CASSQDSGLAGGFGGNVLTF.